The entry below describes one T cell receptor (beta chain). Its target is not known. The data originate from a study of OX40 agonist ivuxolimab in advanced cancers. About the research overall: Patients got intravenous ivuxolimab at 0.01 to 10 mg/kg every 2 weeks.

Germline V gene sequence: CDR1 SGHTA, CDR2 FQGTGA. The CDR3 runs 15 residues. V trimming: 6 bases; J trimming: 1 base; junction bases outside the gene matches: 7. General study points: Partly responding patients at 0.1-3.0 mg/kg showed some of the smallest clonal expansion. Some patients who did not respond also had low normalized T-cell clonal expansion. More expanded clones were found, on average, in CD8+ than in CD4+ T cells.

Generated by immunoSEQ multiplex PCR, the TCRdb table keeps only in-frame clones and is missing some. The sample carries tens of thousands of clones, about nine tenths recorded once. This receptor was obtained from an adult with an advanced solid tumor such as melanoma, head and neck, liver or kidney cancer. Source: CD4+ or CD8+ T cells sorted from blood, taken in a trial of the OX40 agonist ivuxolimab. The chain carries TRBV7-3 and TRBJ2-3; TRBD2 aligns across 7 bases. CDR3 coding DNA: TGTGCCAGCAGACGCGCGGGAGCGGGCACAGATACGCAGTATTTT. Translated, it gives CASRRAGAGTDTQYF.